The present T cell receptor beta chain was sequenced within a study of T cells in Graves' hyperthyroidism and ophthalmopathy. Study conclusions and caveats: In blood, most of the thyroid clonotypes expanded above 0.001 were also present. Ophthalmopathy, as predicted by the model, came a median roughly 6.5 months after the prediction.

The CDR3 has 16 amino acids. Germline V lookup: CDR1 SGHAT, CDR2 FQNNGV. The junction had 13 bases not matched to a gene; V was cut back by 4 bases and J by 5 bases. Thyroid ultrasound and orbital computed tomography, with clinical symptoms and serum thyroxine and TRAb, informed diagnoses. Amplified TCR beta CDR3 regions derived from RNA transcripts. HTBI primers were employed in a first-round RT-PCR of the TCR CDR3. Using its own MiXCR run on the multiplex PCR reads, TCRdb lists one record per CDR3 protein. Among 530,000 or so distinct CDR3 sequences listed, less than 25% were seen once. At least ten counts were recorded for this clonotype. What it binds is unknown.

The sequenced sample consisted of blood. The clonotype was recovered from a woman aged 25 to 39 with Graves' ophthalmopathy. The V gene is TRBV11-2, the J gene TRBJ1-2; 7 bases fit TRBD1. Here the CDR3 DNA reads TGTGCCAGCAGCTCGCCAAGGGGGCGCAGGGGTTATGGCTACACCTTC. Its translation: CASSSPRGRRGYGYTF. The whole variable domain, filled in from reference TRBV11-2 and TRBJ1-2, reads EAGVAQSPRYKIIEKRQSVAFWCNPISGHATLYWYQQILGQGPKLLIQFQNNGVVDDSQLPKDRFSAERLKGVDSTLKIQPAKLEDSAVYLCASSSPRGRRGYGYTFGSGTRLTVV.